This T cell receptor beta chain stems from a study of cytomegalovirus exposure and HLA in healthy donors. Turning to the study itself: A prior study identified approximately 120 million unique TCR beta sequences from about 179 million T cells.

The CDR3 totals 14 residues. CDR1 LNHDA and CDR2 SQIVND come from the germline V gene (reference sequence). The V segment lost 3 bases and the J segment 5 bases; nucleotides outside the gene matches: 2. Study-wide points: There were some public TCRs occurring in many donors, but most TCR sequences were rare.

In the case of this clone: Antigen specificity is unknown.

PCR primers comprised 60 Vbeta and 13 Jbeta primers. TCRdb's table, derived via immunoSEQ multiplex PCR, lists solely in-frame clones and lacks some. Its listing shows around 55,000 clones. The sample was PBMCs. This TCR derives from a man aged 50 to 59 in good health and CMV-seropositive. This sequence joins TRBV19 and TRBJ2-5; 11 positions match TRBD1. The CDR3 sequence is CASSMGQGVETQYF. In DNA, the CDR3 is TGTGCCAGTAGTATGGGACAGGGGGTGGAGACCCAGTACTTC. The full variable domain, in which reference TRBV19 and TRBJ2-5 provide the parts outside the CDR3, is DGGITQSPKYLFRKEGQNVTLSCEQNLNHDAMYWYRQDPGQGLRLIYYSQIVNDFQKGDIAEGYSVSREKKESFPLTVTSAQKNPTAFYLCASSMGQGVETQYFGPGTRLLVL.